Following are 2 T cell receptor beta chains from one sample sequenced in a study of beta chain features in type 1 diabetes. Regarding the study as a whole: A moderate, significant TCRB CDR3 shortening appeared in type 1 diabetes across four CD4+ subsets.

Their cognate antigens are unknown. TCRB transcripts that were expressed got sequenced, as all of the isolated RNA had been reverse transcribed. Assay used: immunoSEQ multiplex PCR; TCRdb lists only in-frame clones, some missing. The sample holds 600,000 or so clones, around 15% seen once. Sequenced material: naive CD4+ T cells from blood. The receptors come from a young man with type 1 diabetes.

This clone was seen a few times. The gene calls are TRBV29-1 and TRBJ2-3; D may be TRBD1 (7 bases). This CDR3 is built from 16 residues. CDR1 and CDR2 from the germline V gene are SQVTM and ANQGSEA. The V gene lost 4 bases and the J gene lost 1 base, with 18 bases spanning the gap. CDR3 bases: TGCAGCGTTGGCCTACAGGGGACTGGGCGCACAGATACGCAGTATTTT. This sequence encodes CSVGLQGTGRTDTQYF.

This clone has only a few counts. V usage is TRBV6-5 and J usage is TRBJ2-1; 9 nucleotides match TRBD2. Germline CDR1 is MNHEY and CDR2 is SVGAGI. The CDR3 consists of 15 residues. With 5 bases clipped from V and 10 bases from J, the junction kept 12 bases outside the gene matches. CDR3 residues: CASSVLAGRGREQFF. The CDR3 nucleotides read TGTGCCAGCAGTGTACTAGCGGGCCGGGGGAGGGAGCAGTTCTTC.